The clone carrying this T cell receptor (beta chain) was counted only a few times. The antigen is unknown. Measured with immunoSEQ multiplex PCR; TCRdb has only the in-frame clones, and not every one. In the table there are tens of thousands of clones, around 85% of which are singletons. This record comes from a study of T cell responses to AZD1222 COVID-19 vaccine. Study-wide findings and caveats: Repertoires were sampled only after the peak T cell response. Spike-wide coverage was observed for vaccine-associated CD4 TCRs, with dominant responses at 160-218 and 743-854.

The germline gives CDR1 SGHRS, CDR2 YFSETQ. V was trimmed by 0 bases and J by 0 bases, leaving 7 bases between them. There are 15 residues in the CDR3. Second doses that came at about 4 or about 12 weeks were put together. This receptor was taken from an adult who received the AZD1222 COVID-19 vaccine. The input for sequencing was peripheral blood, taken 28 days after the second AZD1222 dose. The chain joins TRBV5-1 to TRBJ1-3; D gene ambiguous. This CDR3 is CASSLEPVSGNTIYF. The CDR3 DNA reads as TGCGCCAGCAGCTTGGAGCCAGTCTCTGGAAACACCATATATTTT.